This T cell receptor beta chain was retrieved from a study of blood T cell repertoires in COVID-19. In the study overall: T cells, B-cell-depleted T cells, or PBMCs provided the cDNA or gDNA that served as material.

V was pared by 3 bases and J by 5 bases, with 10 bases between. The CDR3 runs to 13 residues. Germline loops: CDR1 MNHEY, CDR2 SMNVEV (reference sequence). Some clones are missing from TCRdb's copy, which holds only in-frame ones; the method was immunoSEQ multiplex PCR. This sample has 150,000 to 200,000 clones, with just over 90% found just once. The chain is built from TRBV27 and TRBJ1-2; tentative D call: TRBD1 (5 bases). The source material was peripheral blood. The sequence came from an older woman with COVID-19, enrolled during active disease. Here the CDR3 reads CASSFAGRYGYTF. CDR3 DNA: TGTGCCAGCAGTTTCGCAGGGCGGTATGGCTACACCTTC.